This is a list of T cell receptor beta chains from one sample in a study of PD-1 blockade in classical Hodgkin lymphoma. Only in-frame clones appear in the TCRdb table, and some are missing; sequencing was by immunoSEQ multiplex PCR. The sample yields 30,000 to 45,000 clones, 69% seen once. The sample here was peripheral blood mononuclear cells (PBMCs), taken before the second cycle of nivolumab. All receptors come from a human donor with classical Hodgkin lymphoma. Each CDR3 is given with its conserved first and last residue. A D gene is named only where the DNA matches it firmly. Clone size, where shown, is once, few, many, or a class for clones that have expanded.

>TRBV7-2|NA|TRBJ2-7|TRBD2
CASSLGGLAAGYEQYF
TGTGCCAGCAGCTTAGGGGGACTAGCCGCGGGTTACGAGCAGTACTTC
>TRBV7-8|NA|TRBJ2-2|NA
CASSLGEAGELFF
TGTGCCAGCAGCTTGGGAGAGGCCGGGGAGCTGTTTTTT
>TRBV4-2|many|TRBJ1-5|TRBD1
CASSPRRTGEGKPQHF
TGTGCCAGCAGCCCCCGACGGACAGGTGAAGGGAAGCCCCAGCATTTT
>TRBV2|once|TRBJ1-4|NA
CASSLRRAGTNEKLFF
TGTGCCAGCAGCCTGAGACGGGCGGGGACTAATGAAAAACTGTTTTTT
>TRBV10-3|NA|TRBJ2-1|TRBD2
CAISKGLAAENEQFF
TGTGCCATCAGTAAGGGACTAGCGGCGGAAAATGAGCAGTTCTTC
>TRBV6-1|NA|TRBJ2-7|NA
CASSPDWSSYEQYF
TGTGCCAGCAGCCCGGACTGGAGCTCCTACGAGCAGTACTTC
>TRBV7-9|NA|TRBJ2-7|NA
CASSFPTGYEQYF
TGTGCCAGCAGCTTTCCAACAGGGTACGAGCAGTACTTC
>TRBV19|NA|TRBJ1-5|NA
CASSMPGLGSNQPQHF
TGTGCCAGTAGTATGCCCGGCCTGGGCAGCAATCAGCCCCAGCATTTT
>TRBV28|NA|TRBJ2-5|NA
CASSLWAGTQGTQYF
TGTGCCAGCAGTTTATGGGCCGGGACTCAGGGGACCCAGTACTTC
>TRBV15|NA|TRBJ2-3|NA
CATSRSGPTDTQYF
TGTGCCACCAGCAGATCAGGGCCTACAGATACGCAGTATTTT
>TRBV5-1|few|TRBJ2-7|TRBD1
CASDPGGTGGYEQYF
TGCGCCAGCGACCCTGGGGGGACAGGGGGCTACGAGCAGTACTTC
>TRBV18|NA|TRBJ1-4|NA
CASSTGIATNEKLFF
TGTGCCAGCTCGACAGGAATAGCAACTAATGAAAAACTGTTTTTT
>TRBV5-1|once|TRBJ2-1|TRBD2
CASRQGLAVYNEQFF
TGCGCCAGCAGGCAAGGACTAGCGGTTTACAATGAGCAGTTCTTC
>TRBV4-3|NA|TRBJ2-5|NA
CASSQDGPGHKETQHF
TGCGCCAGCAGCCAAGATGGTCCTGGACATAAAGAGACCCAGCACTTC
>TRBV2|NA|TRBJ2-1|NA
CASRVDGFNEQFF
TGTGCCAGCAGAGTGGATGGTTTCAATGAGCAGTTCTTC
>TRBV5-4|NA|TRBJ2-2|NA
CASSSESTGELFF
TGTGCCAGCAGCTCCGAGAGCACCGGGGAGCTGTTTTTT
>TRBV7-2|NA|TRBJ2-3|NA
CASSPFPRGNPGKDTQYF
TGTGCCAGCAGCCCCTTTCCCCGGGGCAATCCGGGCAAAGATACGCAGTATTTT
>TRBV29-1|NA|TRBJ2-7|NA
CSVEDRSSYEQYF
TGCAGCGTCGAAGACAGGAGCTCCTACGAGCAGTACTTC
>TRBV2|NA|TRBJ2-3|NA
CASRPNKPTDTQYF
TGTGCCAGCAGGCCCAACAAGCCCACAGATACGCAGTATTTT
>TRBV2|NA|TRBJ2-5|TRBD2
CASRWTSGGQETQYF
TGTGCCAGCAGGTGGACTAGCGGGGGACAAGAGACCCAGTACTTC
>TRBV4-1|NA|TRBJ1-5|NA
CASTGVWAPYSNQPQHF
TGCGCCAGCACGGGAGTCTGGGCACCGTATAGCAATCAGCCCCAGCATTTT
>TRBV7-2|NA|TRBJ2-1|TRBD2
CASRLAGAGNEQFF
TGTGCCAGCAGACTAGCGGGGGCCGGCAATGAGCAGTTCTTC
>TRBV4-2|few|TRBJ2-3|TRBD2
CASSSGGGPDTQYF
TGTGCCAGCAGCAGCGGGGGGGGCCCAGATACGCAGTATTTT
>TRBV7-2|few|TRBJ1-3|TRBD1
CASSSRGKDTIYF
TGTGCCAGCAGCTCCAGGGGGAAGGACACCATATATTTT
>TRBV5-1|NA|TRBJ1-4|TRBD1
CASSLGQGVEKLFF
TGCGCCAGCAGCTTGGGACAGGGGGTTGAAAAACTGTTTTTT
>TRBV11-1|NA|TRBJ2-1|NA
CASSFSSEQFF
TGTGCCAGCAGCTTTTCCAGTGAGCAGTTCTTC
>TRBV7-2|few|TRBJ2-7|NA
CASSLTAGRTYEQYF
TGTGCCAGCAGCTTAACGGCGGGAAGAACCTACGAGCAGTACTTC
>TRBV9|few|TRBJ1-1|NA
CASSVRWDTEAFF
TGTGCCAGCAGCGTACGTTGGGACACTGAAGCTTTCTTT
>TRBV5-1|NA|TRBJ2-5|TRBD2
CASSPRVAGGLETQYF
TGCGCCAGCAGCCCCCGGGTAGCGGGGGGGCTAGAGACCCAGTACTTC
>TRBV18|NA|TRBJ1-6|NA
CASSPGSYNSPLHF
TGTGCCAGCTCACCAGGGTCCTATAATTCACCCCTCCACTTT
>TRBV6-5|NA|TRBJ1-1|NA
CASSGRSDTEAFF
TGTGCCAGCAGTGGTAGGAGCGACACTGAAGCTTTCTTT
>TRBV5-8|once|TRBJ2-7|NA
CASSQNWMGEQYF
TGTGCCAGCAGCCAAAATTGGATGGGAGAGCAGTACTTC
>TRBV10-3|few|TRBJ1-2|TRBD1
CAISPGQGPSGYTF
TGTGCCATCAGCCCGGGACAGGGGCCCTCCGGCTACACCTTC
>TRBV7-2|NA|TRBJ2-1|NA
CASSLVIGRNEQFF
TGTGCCAGCAGCTTAGTAATTGGGCGGAATGAGCAGTTCTTC
>TRBV5-1|once|TRBJ1-2|NA
CASSLGQANYGYTF
TGCGCCAGCAGCTTGGGGCAGGCTAACTATGGCTACACCTTC
>TRBV5-1|NA|TRBJ2-2|NA
CASSPRQNPNTGELFF
TGCGCCAGCAGCCCCCGACAGAATCCGAACACCGGGGAGCTGTTTTTT
>TRBV27|NA|TRBJ2-7|TRBD1
CASSPTGVEQYF
TGTGCCAGCAGCCCGACAGGGGTCGAGCAGTACTTC
>TRBV6-5|NA|TRBJ2-2|TRBD2
CASRASGRTAGELFF
TGTGCCAGCAGGGCTAGCGGGAGAACGGCCGGGGAGCTGTTTTTT
>TRBV5-1|NA|TRBJ1-4|TRBD1
CASRGQDNEKLFF
TGCGCCAGCAGAGGACAGGATAATGAAAAACTGTTTTTT
>TRBV29-1|NA|TRBJ2-1|NA
CSVRGYNEQFF
TGCAGCGTTAGAGGGTACAATGAGCAGTTCTTC